A single sample gave rise to the 20 T cell receptor beta chains below, sequenced in a study of shared clonotypes between healthy human individuals (dated by TCRdb to 2020 to 2021). Library preparation was by the immunoSEQ multiplex PCR assay. Drawn from immuneACCESS, this table holds only the in-frame rearrangements with V and J called that TCRdb kept. Clones are partly lost; checked studies trace under half to an unresolved V gene and leave the rest unexplained. This sample is represented by some 2.1 million clones; roughly 94% of them were singletons. Of the sample, 0.13% is held by the ten largest clones. Sequencing input: naive CD4+ T cells sorted from blood. Reading the label with the study, this specimen's cell subset or site is: CD45RA+ positively selected. These receptors all come from a man aged 18 to 29 in good health.

The gene calls are TRBV30 and TRBJ1-2; a weak D match, TRBD1 (6 bases). Per the germline V gene, CDR1 is GTSNPN and CDR2 is SVGIG (reference sequence). The V end lost 3 bases, the J end lost 6 bases, and 17 bases lay between the germline ends. This CDR3 is 14 amino acids long. CDR3 region: CAWSAFRGANGYTF. The CDR3 coding sequence is TGTGCCTGGAGCGCCTTTCGGGGGGCGAATGGCTACACCTTC.

A note on this clone: Other DNA sequences in the same sample also yield this CDR3. CDR3 sequence (DNA): TGTGCCTGGAGCCCAGCTCCGTACGAGCAGTACTTC. It translates to CAWSPAPYEQYF. This chain links TRBV30 with TRBJ2-7; D unclear. V dropped 3 bases and J dropped 4 bases, with 10 bases sitting between them. This CDR3 has 12 amino acids. The germline V gene encodes CDR1 GTSNPN and CDR2 SVGIG (reference sequence).

V and J are TRBV5-1 and TRBJ2-7; maybe TRBD2 (5 bases). Per germline, CDR1 SGHRS and CDR2 YFSETQ. The CDR3 sequence is 14 residues long. Trimming took off 3 bases at V and 5 bases at J, with 15 bases between the two ends. CDR3 DNA: TGCGCCAGCAGCTCGGCTAGCACGGGAAACGAGCAGTACTTC. This encodes CASSSASTGNEQYF.

This clone was recorded a few times. The chain links TRBV18 to TRBJ2-7; the D is unclear. The ends were cut back, 5 bases at V and 7 bases at J, with 9 bases in the middle. The CDR3 is 11 amino acids. Germline V gene lookup returns CDR1 KGHSH and CDR2 LQKENI. The CDR3 loop is CASSAQGEQYF. The DNA for the CDR3 is TGTGCCAGCTCAGCTCAAGGGGAGCAGTACTTC. The full variable domain, rest sourced from reference TRBV18 and TRBJ2-7, is NAGVMQNPRHLVRRRGQEARLRCSPMKGHSHVYWYRQLPEEGLKFMVYLQKENIIDESGMPKERFSAEFPKEGPSILRIQQVVRGDSAAYFCASSAQGEQYFGPGTRLTVT.

This sequence joins TRBV5-1 and TRBJ2-5; the match to TRBD1 covers 8 bases. J lost 5 bases, V lost 0 bases, and 6 bases had no gene match. The CDR3 has 15 amino acids. Looked up from germline, CDR1 is SGHRS and CDR2 is YFSETQ. The CDR3: CASSLVAGGAETQYF. The CDR3 DNA reads TGCGCCAGCAGCTTGGTGGCAGGGGGCGCGGAGACCCAGTACTTC.

The chain's CDR3 is CSVTQETQYF. As DNA, the CDR3 is TGCAGCGTTACCCAAGAGACCCAGTACTTC. This chain connects TRBV29-1 to TRBJ2-5; D unclear. CDR1 SQVTM and CDR2 ANQGSEA come from the germline V gene. This CDR3 comprises 10 residues. The germline V and J ends were trimmed by 5 bases and 1 base, with 2 bases remaining between them.

The rearrangement uses TRBV28 and TRBJ1-2, with 7 nucleotides matching TRBD1. Germline loops: CDR1 MDHEN, CDR2 SYDVKM. The CDR3 has 16 residues. V lost 8 bases, J lost 1 base, and 13 bases stayed unmatched. CDR3 sequence: CASAGARGQLNYGYTF. In DNA form, the CDR3 reads TGTGCCAGCGCGGGGGCGAGGGGACAGCTTAACTATGGCTACACCTTC.

Regarding this clone: Other nucleotide sequences from this sample produce the same CDR3. This rearrangement joins TRBV15 to TRBJ2-7; 11 nucleotides align to TRBD1. Germline trimming cut 5 bases from V and 1 base from J; bases unmatched to any gene: 1. CDR3 length: 14 residues. Germline-derived CDR1 and CDR2 are LNHNV and YYDKDF (reference sequence). The CDR3 protein is CATSRDRGSYEQYF. The CDR3 DNA sequence: TGTGCCACCAGCCGGGACAGGGGGTCCTACGAGCAGTACTTC.

About this clone itself: Other DNA sequences in this sample translate to the same CDR3. The chain couples TRBV19 to TRBJ2-3; 9 bases fit TRBD2. The CDR3 has 16 amino acids. CDR1 LNHDA and CDR2 SQIVND come from the germline V gene (reference sequence). V dropped 5 bases and J dropped 2; count of bases not matched to a gene: 8. The CDR3 DNA sequence: TGTGCCAGTAGTTTGGGGCTAGCGGGGCCCACAGATACGCAGTATTTT. Its translation: CASSLGLAGPTDTQYF.

The chain links TRBV21-1 to TRBJ2-7; TRBD2 is the table's D call and was not checked against the DNA. TRBV21-1 is a documented pseudogene. This CDR3 is 14 amino acids long. CDR3: CASSFRADRHEQYF. CDR3 DNA: TGTGCCAGCAGCTTCCGAGCTGATCGCCACGAGCAGTACTTC.

The chain links TRBV7-3 to TRBJ1-2, with 7 bases matching TRBD1. Germline lookup yields CDR1 SGHTA and CDR2 FQGTGA. Trimming removed 6 bases from V and 5 bases from J; junction bases left unmatched: 6. The CDR3 totals 13 residues. CDR3 sequence: CASSLQGSYGYTF. The CDR3 DNA reads as TGTGCCAGCAGTTTACAGGGGTCTTATGGCTACACCTTC.

This chain connects TRBV2 to TRBJ2-2; either TRBD1 or TRBD2 may fit D (5 bases each). This CDR3 is 16 amino acids long. Germline assignment: CDR1 SNHLY and CDR2 FYNNEI. Trimming removed 1 base at V and 9 bases at J, with 18 bases between. The chain's CDR3 is CASSEEGKKGPRELFF. The CDR3 DNA follows: TGTGCCAGCAGTGAAGAGGGAAAAAAGGGACCCCGGGAGCTGTTTTTT.

The chain couples TRBV18 to TRBJ2-7; D is perhaps TRBD2 (6 bases). CDR3 length: 13 residues. Germline loops: CDR1 KGHSH, CDR2 LQKENI. V lost 6 bases and J lost 4, with 13 bases in between. The CDR3 coding sequence is TGTGCCAGCTCGCAGAACGGGGGATACGAGCAGTACTTC. As protein: CASSQNGGYEQYF.

This clone was observed many times. The V and J genes are TRBV19 and TRBJ1-5; D call uncertain. The CDR3 length is 12 residues. CDR1 and CDR2 (germline): LNHDA, SQIVND (reference sequence). Trimming shortened V by 5 bases and J by 5 bases, and 7 bases separated the two germline ends. The CDR3 sequence is CASSSHDQPQHF. The DNA for the CDR3 is TGTGCCAGTAGTTCCCACGATCAGCCCCAGCATTTT.

The CDR3 nucleotides are TGTGCCAGCAGAGTAGCGGGAGGGAACAAGTACGAGCAGTACTTC. It translates to CASRVAGGNKYEQYF. The chain uses TRBV6-5 and TRBJ2-7; 11 bases agree with TRBD2. This CDR3 region has 15 residues. Trimming at V came to 6 bases and at J to 4 bases, leaving 8 bases not matched to a gene. CDR1 is MNHEY, CDR2 SVGAGI, per germline.

The chain is built from TRBV6-5 and TRBJ1-6; the D is unclear. This CDR3 region has 14 residues. Germline assignment: CDR1 MNHEY and CDR2 SVGAGI. Trimming removed 6 bases from V and 6 bases from J, with 12 bases in between. This chain's CDR3 is CASRDGPSNSPLHF. DNA for the CDR3: TGTGCCAGCAGGGACGGACCGAGTAATTCACCCCTCCACTTT.

The CDR3 coding sequence is TGTGCCAGCAGTTACGTGGGACAGCAGTTCTTC. Translation gives CASSYVGQQFF. The V gene is TRBV6-6, the J gene TRBJ2-1; D is perhaps TRBD1 or TRBD2 (5 bases each). Trimming took 2 bases from V and 11 from J, leaving 7 bases between them. The CDR3 contains 11 residues. CDR1 is MNHNY, CDR2 SVGAGI, per germline (reference sequence).

The chain joins TRBV11-3 to TRBJ2-7; 7 bases fit TRBD2. The length of the CDR3 is 13 residues. Trimming removed 5 bases from V and 5 bases from J; junction bases left unmatched: 6. Germline V gene lookup returns CDR1 SGHNT and CDR2 YENEEA. The CDR3: CASSRAGVDEQYF. The CDR3 DNA follows: TGTGCCAGCAGCCGCGCGGGAGTAGACGAGCAGTACTTC.

V usage is TRBV5-1 and J usage is TRBJ1-3, with D perhaps TRBD1 (6 bases). The V and J ends lost 2 bases and 3 bases respectively, with 15 bases between them. The germline gives CDR1 SGHRS, CDR2 YFSETQ. The CDR3 loop spans 16 amino acids. The CDR3 nucleotides read TGCGCCAGCAGCTTAAATCGGGGGGCTGATGGAAACACCATATATTTT. It translates to CASSLNRGADGNTIYF.

V gene TRBV5-8 combines with J gene TRBJ2-1; 7 nucleotides align to TRBD2. This CDR3 is 15 amino acids long. Germline assignment: CDR1 SGHTS and CDR2 YDEGEE. V trimming: 4 bases; J trimming: 0 bases; junction bases outside the gene matches: 4. The CDR3 sequence is CASSEGLVSYNEQFF. The DNA of the CDR3 is TGTGCCAGCAGCGAAGGACTAGTCTCCTACAATGAGCAGTTCTTC.